These 22 T cell receptor beta chains share one sample of origin, sequenced in a study of patients and donors after allogeneic stem cell transplantation. TCRdb independently ran MiXCR on the RT-PCR reads; one entry per CDR3 protein. The sample yields approximately 430,000 distinct CDR3 sequences, approximately 16% seen once. The sequencing sample was made of blood, either unsorted or a sorted T cell fraction (not recorded which). Receptors were obtained from a human donor who was either an allogeneic HSCT recipient or a stem cell or donor lymphocyte infusion donor (not recorded which). It is not recorded whose cells these are; they may come from a transplant donor.

The sample holds many counts of this clonotype. The chain is built from TRBV5-1 and TRBJ2-7, with unresolved D. The V gene lost 1 base and the J gene lost 5 bases, with 7 bases spanning the gap. CDR1 is SGHRS and CDR2 is YFSETQ in the germline V gene. This CDR3 has 12 amino acids. The CDR3 here is CASSLYAHEQYF. The CDR3 DNA is TGCGCCAGCAGCTTGTATGCTCACGAGCAGTACTTC. Supplemented by reference TRBV5-1 and TRBJ2-7, the full variable domain reads KAGVTQTPRYLIKTRGQQVTLSCSPISGHRSVSWYQQTPGQGLQFLFEYFSETQRNKGNFPGRFSGRQFSNSRSEMNVSTLELGDSALYLCASSLYAHEQYFGPGTRLTVT.

V gene TRBV3-1 combines with J gene TRBJ2-2; D not resolved. This CDR3 has 14 residues. V was cut by 0 bases and J by 4 bases, with 6 bases left in between. CDR1 is LGHDT and CDR2 is YNNKEL in the germline V gene (reference sequence). The CDR3 DNA is TGTGCCAGCAGCCAAGACAAAGGCACCGGGGAGCTGTTTTTT. This sequence encodes CASSQDKGTGELFF. Complete variable domain (other parts from reference TRBV3-1 and TRBJ2-2): DTAVSQTPKYLVTQMGNDKSIKCEQNLGHDTMYWYKQDSKKFLKIMFSYNNKELIINETVPNRFSPKSPDKAHLNLHINSLELGDSAVYFCASSQDKGTGELFFGEGSRLTVL.

V and J are TRBV27 and TRBJ2-7; either TRBD1 or TRBD2 may supply D (5 bases each). Germline CDR1 reads MNHEY; CDR2 reads SMNVEV (reference sequence). The CDR3 runs 15 residues. V lost 3 bases, J lost 2 bases, and 14 bases lay in between. CDR3 sequence (DNA): TGTGCCAGCAGTTTTGTGCCCGGGGACCCCTACGAGCAGTACTTC. Translated: CASSFVPGDPYEQYF.

V and J are TRBV20-1 and TRBJ1-1; D call uncertain. The CDR3 has 14 residues. Germline V gives CDR1 DFQATT, CDR2 SNEGSKA (reference sequence). Trimming left V 3 bases short and J 10 bases short, with 21 bases between. The CDR3 DNA is TGCAGTGCTAGTCCGACGGTGGCAGGATGGGCAGCTTTCTTT. Its translation: CSASPTVAGWAAFF.

This clonotype was counted ten times or more. V and J are TRBV12-3 or TRBV12-4 and TRBJ1-2, with 10 nucleotides matching TRBD1. This CDR3 is 13 amino acids long. Losses at the gene ends were 4 bases for V and 8 bases for J; bases not matched to a gene: 4. The CDR3: CASSYGTGEGYTF. In DNA form, the CDR3 reads TGTGCCAGCAGTTACGGGACAGGGGAAGGCTACACCTTC.

This clonotype has at least ten counts. The V and J genes are TRBV20-1 and TRBJ1-2; the D is unclear. Germline V lookup: CDR1 DFQATT, CDR2 SNEGSKA (reference sequence). The V end was cut by 0 bases, the J end by 7 bases, with 9 bases between. The CDR3 is made up of 12 amino acids. CDR3 in amino acids: CSARDRIGGYTF. For the CDR3, the DNA is TGCAGTGCTAGAGATCGAATCGGTGGCTACACCTTC.

V gene TRBV4-2 combines with J gene TRBJ1-5, with TRBD1 matching 7 bases. Germline loops: CDR1 LGHNA, CDR2 YNFKEQ. The CDR3 has 16 residues. The J segment lost 4 bases and the V segment lost 4 bases, leaving 10 bases of the junction unmatched. As DNA, the CDR3 is TGTGCCAGCAGCCTCTTTATAGGGGGCTCGAATCAGCCCCAGCATTTT. Translating it yields CASSLFIGGSNQPQHF.

V usage is TRBV29-1 and J usage is TRBJ2-3; 9 nucleotides agree with TRBD2. Germline loops: CDR1 SQVTM, CDR2 ANQGSEA. The CDR3 contains 14 residues. V was pared by 6 bases and J by 6 bases, with 10 bases of the junction left unmatched. CDR3 in DNA: TGCAGCGTCCGTAGCGGGAGCACCGCGGATACGCAGTATTTT. Protein product: CSVRSGSTADTQYF.

This clonotype was detected many times. The rearrangement links TRBV12-3 or TRBV12-4 to TRBJ2-4; D is unresolved. The CDR3 loop spans 16 amino acids. Trimming removed 6 bases from V and 0 bases from J, with 15 bases in between. CDR3 sequence (DNA): TGTGCCAGCAGCCCTGGACCGCCATTAGCCAAAAACATTCAGTACTTC. Its translation: CASSPGPPLAKNIQYF.

V gene TRBV3-1 combines with J gene TRBJ2-3; D perhaps matches TRBD2 (7 bases). The CDR3 covers 15 residues. Germline CDR1 LGHDT, CDR2 YNNKEL (reference sequence). The V and J ends lost 7 bases and 1 base respectively, with 15 bases between them. CDR3 bases: TGTGCCAGCACCCACGGGGGGCCCGGCACAGATACGCAGTATTTT. Translation gives CASTHGGPGTDTQYF.

The table lists this clonotype with a few counts. The gene calls are TRBV5-1 and TRBJ2-5, with no clear D. Germline CDR1 and CDR2: SGHRS and YFSETQ. V dropped 4 bases and J dropped 2 bases, with 9 bases sitting between them. The CDR3 sequence is 13 residues long. The CDR3 spells CASSRIRQETQYF. In DNA form, the CDR3 reads TGCGCCAGCAGCCGTATACGGCAAGAGACCCAGTACTTC. The full variable domain, in which reference TRBV5-1 and TRBJ2-5 provide the parts outside the CDR3, is KAGVTQTPRYLIKTRGQQVTLSCSPISGHRSVSWYQQTPGQGLQFLFEYFSETQRNKGNFPGRFSGRQFSNSRSEMNVSTLELGDSALYLCASSRIRQETQYFGPGTRLLVL.

This clonotype appeared once. The V gene is TRBV2, the J gene TRBJ2-2; a weak D match, TRBD2 (6 bases). This CDR3 contains 16 residues. Germline V CDR1 and CDR2: SNHLY, FYNNEI. Trimming cost V 2 bases and J 1 base, with 11 bases left between them. The CDR3 nucleotides are TGTGCCAGCAGTGAATGGGCGGGACGGAACACCGGGGAGCTGTTTTTT. Protein sequence: CASSEWAGRNTGELFF.

This clonotype was detected only a few times. The rearrangement uses TRBV29-1 and TRBJ2-1; possibly TRBD2 for D (5 bases). The V end was cut by 4 bases, the J end by 6 bases, with 13 bases between. The CDR3 loop spans 13 amino acids. Germline lookup yields CDR1 SQVTM and CDR2 ANQGSEA. The CDR3 reads CSVGNPSPNEQFF. Written as DNA, the CDR3 is TGCAGCGTTGGGAACCCTAGCCCCAATGAGCAGTTCTTC.

The chain recombines TRBV9 with TRBJ2-7; TRBD1 aligns across 9 bases. V dropped 4 bases and J dropped 3; count of bases not matched to a gene: 8. Germline CDR1 SGDLS, CDR2 YYNGEE. The CDR3 spans 15 residues. Here the CDR3 reads CASSKGQGTGYEQYF. CDR3 nucleotide sequence: TGTGCCAGCAGCAAGGGACAGGGTACCGGCTACGAGCAGTACTTC. Variable domain in full (rest from reference TRBV9 and TRBJ2-7): DSGVTQTPKHLITATGQRVTLRCSPRSGDLSVYWYQQSLDQGLQFLIQYYNGEERAKGNILERFSAQQFPDLHSELNLSSLELGDSALYFCASSKGQGTGYEQYFGPGTRLTVT.

In its sample, this clonotype was seen many times. The V gene is TRBV5-1, the J gene TRBJ2-3; D ambiguous. Deletions cut 1 base from V and 6 bases from J, with 9 bases between. CDR3 size: 13 residues. Germline CDR1 and CDR2: SGHRS and YFSETQ. The CDR3 loop is CASSLKLADTQYF. In DNA form, the CDR3 reads TGCGCCAGCAGCTTGAAGCTTGCCGATACGCAGTATTTT. The full variable domain, in which reference TRBV5-1 and TRBJ2-3 provide the parts outside the CDR3, is KAGVTQTPRYLIKTRGQQVTLSCSPISGHRSVSWYQQTPGQGLQFLFEYFSETQRNKGNFPGRFSGRQFSNSRSEMNVSTLELGDSALYLCASSLKLADTQYFGPGTRLTVL.

The chain links TRBV7-2 to TRBJ2-3, with TRBD2 matching over 8 bases. This CDR3 is 12 amino acids long. Trimming removed 5 bases from V and 8 bases from J; junction bases left unmatched: 3. Germline V gives CDR1 SGHTA, CDR2 FQGNSA. CDR3 nucleotides: TGTGCCAGCAGCCGGACTAGCCGTACGCAGTATTTT. This translates into CASSRTSRTQYF.

This clonotype showed up just a few times. The chain is built from TRBV7-2 and TRBJ2-5; unclear D gene. Germline V gene sequence: CDR1 SGHTA, CDR2 FQGNSA. There are 13 residues in the CDR3. The germline V and J ends were trimmed by 1 base and 4 bases, with 7 bases remaining between them. The CDR3 sequence: CASSLDGLETQYF. The CDR3 nucleotides read TGTGCCAGCAGCTTAGATGGCTTAGAGACCCAGTACTTC.

The rearrangement links TRBV7-2 to TRBJ1-1; D remains ambiguous. The CDR3 consists of 11 residues. V was pared by 2 bases and J by 5 bases, with 3 bases between. Germline V gene lookup returns CDR1 SGHTA and CDR2 FQGNSA. CDR3 coding DNA: TGTGCCAGCAGCTTATTAACTGAAGCTTTCTTT. Its protein is CASSLLTEAFF.

The chain links TRBV29-1 to TRBJ2-5; 7 positions agree with TRBD2. V was clipped by 0 bases and J by 5 bases; unmatched bases: 15. Per germline, CDR1 SQVTM and CDR2 ANQGSEA. The CDR3 runs 17 residues. In DNA form, the CDR3 reads TGCAGCGTTGAAGATGCGCGGTCTAGCGGACACGGGGAGACCCAGTACTTC. Protein product: CSVEDARSSGHGETQYF.

The chain employs TRBV20-1 and TRBJ2-1, with D hard to call. This CDR3 contains 12 residues. CDR1 DFQATT and CDR2 SNEGSKA come from the germline V gene (reference sequence). Trimming pared 6 bases from V and 7 bases from J, leaving 13 bases between. The CDR3 is CSAKVPGNEQFF. In nucleotides, the CDR3 is TGCAGTGCCAAGGTCCCTGGAAATGAGCAGTTCTTC.

This clonotype was counted between two and nine times. This chain joins TRBV20-1 and TRBJ1-3; TRBD1 might be the D (5 bases). The CDR3 extends over 14 amino acids. Germline V gene lookup returns CDR1 DFQATT and CDR2 SNEGSKA (reference sequence). Trimming left V 0 bases short and J 3 bases short, with 9 bases between. CDR3 sequence: CSARDQGGGNTIYF. The CDR3 DNA reads TGCAGTGCTAGAGACCAGGGAGGTGGAAACACCATATATTTT.

This clonotype was counted only a few times. The chain recombines TRBV4-2 with TRBJ2-2; unclear D gene. CDR3 length equals 14 residues. Germline V gene lookup returns CDR1 LGHNA and CDR2 YNFKEQ. V shed 0 bases and J shed 6 bases, with 8 bases lying between them. The CDR3 here is CASSQDLRAGELFF. The CDR3 nucleotides read TGTGCCAGCAGCCAAGATTTGAGAGCCGGGGAGCTGTTTTTT.